The present entry profiles one TCR beta chain with its context. This entry is derived from a study of CD8 T cells in Susac syndrome. Blood CD8+ and CD4+ T cells underwent high-throughput TCR beta sequencing. Stable or active relapsing-remitting multiple sclerosis, untreated and meeting revised McDonald criteria, defined the controls. A quantity of about 0.5 to 1 ug RNA underwent reverse transcription using random hexamers. The method of amplification for TCR beta CDR3 was immunoSEQ multiplex PCR, covering 54 Vbeta and 13 Jbeta. Each CDR3 protein is one row after TCRdb ran MiXCR on the immunoSEQ multiplex PCR reads. The sample lists about 150,000 distinct CDR3 sequences; about 95% were seen once. This CDR3 has 11 amino acids. The V and J ends lost 6 bases and 4 bases respectively, with 9 bases between them. Germline V gene data show CDR1 as SQVTM and CDR2 as ANQGSEA.

The chain combines TRBV29-1 with TRBJ1-2; possibly TRBD1 for D (5 bases). The sequenced sample consisted of CD8+ T cells from PBMCs. The clonotype comes from a human donor with multiple sclerosis. The CDR3 sequence: CSVDQGYGYTF. Here the CDR3 DNA reads TGCAGCGTAGACCAGGGCTATGGCTACACCTTC.